These 9 T cell receptor beta chains came from one sample sequenced in a study of blood T cell repertoires in COVID-19. TCRdb keeps only in-frame clones here, not all; method: immunoSEQ multiplex PCR. Among over 75,000 clones listed, about 90% were seen once. The sample was peripheral blood. The receptor set was obtained from a human donor with COVID-19, enrolled during active disease. The donor label of this sample is uncertain.

CDR3: CASSLATGLTSFGRDTQYF. DNA of the CDR3: TGTGCCAGCAGCTTGGCTACAGGTCTCACTAGCTTCGGCCGCGATACGCAGTATTTT. The chain employs TRBV5-6 and TRBJ2-3; weak D call: TRBD2 (6 bases). V dropped 0 bases and J dropped 6 bases, with 26 bases sitting between them. CDR3 length: 19 amino acids. Germline V lookup: CDR1 SGHDT, CDR2 YYEEEE.

The chain carries TRBV19 and TRBJ2-5, with D maybe TRBD1 (6 bases). The CDR3 totals 13 residues. Germline CDR1 reads LNHDA; CDR2 reads SQIVND (reference sequence). V was shortened by 5 bases and J by 5 bases, with 12 bases between the two germline ends. The CDR3 nucleotides are TGTGCCAGTAGTCAGGGGAGACAGGAGACCCAGTACTTC. This sequence encodes CASSQGRQETQYF. Combining the CDR3 with reference TRBV19 and TRBJ2-5 gives the whole variable domain DGGITQSPKYLFRKEGQNVTLSCEQNLNHDAMYWYRQDPGQGLRLIYYSQIVNDFQKGDIAEGYSVSREKKESFPLTVTSAQKNPTAFYLCASSQGRQETQYFGPGTRLLVL.

This clone was observed a single time. J is TRBJ2-7 and V is TRBV6-6, with 8 nucleotides matching TRBD2. This CDR3 region has 17 residues. Germline V gene lookup returns CDR1 MNHNY and CDR2 SVGAGI (reference sequence). J was trimmed by 0 bases and V by 5 bases; bases with no gene match: 12. For the CDR3, the DNA is TGTGCCAGCAGTCCCCCGGGGGCGGGGGGCCCCTCCTACGAGCAGTACTTC. As protein: CASSPPGAGGPSYEQYF.

As DNA, the CDR3 is TGTGCCAGCAGCTTGGCCGGCAGCGATCTCAATGAGCAGTTCTTC. Its translation is CASSLAGSDLNEQFF. The rearrangement uses TRBV5-4 and TRBJ2-1, with D unresolved. The CDR3 runs to 15 residues. V lost 0 bases to trimming and J lost 6 bases, with 13 bases between them. Germline CDR1 SGHNT, CDR2 YYREEE (reference sequence).

This clone came up a few times. This rearrangement joins TRBV18 to TRBJ2-7; 11 nucleotides agree with TRBD1. From germline, CDR1 is KGHSH and CDR2 LQKENI. The CDR3 loop spans 14 amino acids. Trimming removed 5 bases from V and 6 bases from J; junction bases left unmatched: 6. This chain's CDR3 is CASSTGQGVGEQYF. CDR3 nucleotides: TGTGCCAGCTCAACGGGACAGGGGGTCGGCGAGCAGTACTTC.

The chain employs TRBV6-5 and TRBJ1-1, with 7 bases lining up with TRBD1. This CDR3 has 15 amino acids. The junction had 7 bases not matched to a gene; V was cut back by 6 bases and J by 0 bases. Germline lookup yields CDR1 MNHEY and CDR2 SVGAGI. The CDR3, as DNA: TGTGCCAGCAGGGGAGGACAGGTCATGAACACTGAAGCTTTCTTT. It codes for CASRGGQVMNTEAFF.

The chain has TRBV5-5 and TRBJ2-1, with 7 bases lining up with TRBD2. The germline gives CDR1 SGHKS, CDR2 YYEKEE (reference sequence). This CDR3 spans 16 amino acids. J gave up 4 bases and V 7 bases, and 14 bases lay outside the gene matches. CDR3 sequence (DNA): TGTGCCAGCCGTTCGTCGAGCGGGGACCCATACAATGAGCAGTTCTTC. This sequence encodes CASRSSSGDPYNEQFF.

The chain recombines TRBV5-4 with TRBJ1-6; D is uncertain. Trimming removed 0 bases from V and 11 bases from J, with 12 bases in between. The V gene's germline CDR1 is SGHNT and CDR2 YYREEE (reference sequence). CDR3 length: 14 residues. The CDR3 DNA is TGTGCCAGCAGCTTGGAAAACAGATTGACACCCCTCCACTTT. It yields the protein CASSLENRLTPLHF.

The V and J genes are TRBV12-5 and TRBJ1-6; 11 bases map to TRBD1. V lost 4 bases and J lost 5; bases outside the gene matches: 7. In germline, CDR1 is LGHNT, CDR2 FRNRAP. The CDR3 spans 17 residues. Here the CDR3 reads CASGWGTGGIDNSPLHF. In nucleotides, the CDR3 is TGTGCTAGTGGTTGGGGGACAGGGGGAATCGATAATTCACCCCTCCACTTT. The full variable domain, in which reference TRBV12-5 and TRBJ1-6 provide the parts outside the CDR3, is DARVTQTPRHKVTEMGQEVTMRCQPILGHNTVFWYRQTMMQGLELLAYFRNRAPLDDSGMPKDRFSAEMPDATLATLKIQPSEPRDSAVYFCASGWGTGGIDNSPLHFGNGTRLTVT.